These T cell receptor beta chains were read from a single sample in a study of blood T cell repertoires in COVID-19. Data came from immunoSEQ multiplex PCR; TCRdb stores just in-frame clones and leaves some out. The sample lists a few hundred thousand clones; about nine tenths were seen once. The sequenced sample was PBMCs or T cells enriched from blood (not recorded which). These receptors were collected from a man aged 18 to 30 with acute COVID-19. CDR3s include the opening cysteine and the closing phenylalanine or tryptophan. D genes are given only for firm matches. For some rows the clone size is stated as once, few or many, or as a class when expanded; others skip it.

clone_size j_call v_call d_call cdr3_aa cdr3_nt
NA TRBJ1-2 TRBV5-1 TRBD1 CASSPGQGNDGYTF TGCGCCAGCAGCCCGGGACAGGGGAATGATGGCTACACCTTC
NA TRBJ2-7 TRBV9 TRBD2 CASSVGREGDEQYF TGTGCCAGCAGCGTAGGGCGGGAGGGCGACGAGCAGTACTTC
once TRBJ1-5 TRBV6-5 NA CATRLRHDSNQPQHF TGTGCCACTCGCCTACGACACGATAGCAATCAGCCCCAGCATTTT
NA TRBJ1-2 TRBV5-5 NA CASSLDGLYGYTF TGTGCCAGCAGCTTGGACGGTCTCTATGGCTACACCTTC
NA TRBJ2-1 TRBV28 TRBD1 CASSLGDRTYNEQFF TGTGCCAGCAGTTTAGGGGACAGAACCTACAATGAGCAGTTCTTC
NA TRBJ2-3 TRBV9 TRBD2 CASSVVAGGRTDTQYF TGTGCCAGCAGCGTAGTAGCGGGAGGTCGTACAGATACGCAGTATTTT
NA TRBJ1-4 TRBV4-1 NA CASSQVLGVVNEKLFF TGCGCCAGCAGCCAAGTACTCGGGGTGGTCAATGAAAAACTGTTTTTT
NA TRBJ2-5 TRBV5-1 NA CASARGPETQYF TGCGCCTCAGCGAGAGGGCCGGAGACCCAGTACTTC
NA TRBJ2-3 TRBV7-3 NA CASSLRFRADTQYF TGTGCCAGCAGCTTACGTTTTCGCGCAGATACGCAGTATTTT
NA TRBJ1-1 TRBV7-2 NA CASTPGGMNTEAFF TGTGCCAGCACCCCCGGGGGAATGAACACTGAAGCTTTCTTT
NA TRBJ2-7 TRBV28 NA CASSLDPLTSYEQYF TGTGCCAGCAGTTTAGATCCCTTGACTAGCTACGAGCAGTACTTC
NA TRBJ2-7 TRBV11-3 TRBD1 CASSLQGAYEQYF TGTGCCAGCAGCTTGCAGGGGGCTTACGAGCAGTACTTC
once TRBJ1-1 TRBV28 TRBD1 CASSLDRGRLNTEAFF TGTGCCAGCAGCCTCGACAGGGGGAGGCTGAACACTGAAGCTTTCTTT
NA TRBJ2-7 TRBV24-1 TRBD2 CATSDFKAGVGSKQYF TGTGCCACCAGTGATTTTAAGGCGGGAGTGGGGAGTAAGCAGTACTTC
NA TRBJ2-7 TRBV7-9 TRBD2 CASSTRTSGSHEQYF TGTGCCAGCAGCACAAGGACTAGCGGGAGCCACGAGCAGTACTTC
NA TRBJ2-3 TRBV5-4 TRBD1 CASRQGISTDTQYF TGTGCCAGTAGACAGGGAATAAGCACAGATACGCAGTATTTT
NA TRBJ1-2 TRBV11-2 NA CASSRAEGVYGYTF TGTGCCAGCAGCCGCGCGGAGGGAGTCTATGGCTACACCTTC
NA TRBJ1-2 TRBV4-1 NA CASSQDAGDLNGYTF TGCGCCAGCAGCCAAGATGCAGGTGATTTAAATGGCTACACCTTC
once TRBJ2-5 TRBV11-2 TRBD2 CASSLYQSSGSRKTQYF TGTGCCAGCAGCTTATACCAATCTAGCGGGAGTAGGAAGACCCAGTACTTC
NA TRBJ2-7 TRBV10-3 TRBD1 CAISEATQGPGFIEQYF TGTGCCATCAGTGAGGCGACACAGGGGCCTGGGTTTATCGAGCAGTACTTC
NA TRBJ2-7 TRBV30 NA CACSGFDHEQYF TGTGCCTGTTCGGGGTTCGACCACGAGCAGTACTTC
NA TRBJ1-3 TRBV5-1 TRBD1 CASSLVGQGYGNTIYF TGCGCCAGCAGCTTGGTTGGACAGGGGTATGGAAACACCATATATTTT
NA TRBJ1-1 TRBV6-2/TRBV6-3 TRBD1 CASSYSRGLGEAFF TGTGCCAGCAGTTACTCGAGGGGGCTGGGTGAAGCTTTCTTT
NA TRBJ2-7 TRBV11-2 TRBD2 CASSFSGRVDEQYF TGTGCCAGCAGCTTTAGCGGGAGAGTCGACGAGCAGTACTTC
NA TRBJ1-6 TRBV19 NA CATTPEGYNSPLHF TGTGCCACAACACCGGAGGGGTATAATTCACCCCTCCACTTT
NA TRBJ2-3 TRBV7-9 NA CASSLSMLLTDTQYF TGTGCCAGCAGCTTGAGCATGCTTTTGACAGATACGCAGTATTTT
NA TRBJ2-7 TRBV6-5 NA CASSYPGLATYEQYF TGTGCCAGCAGTTACCCGGGACTCGCAACCTACGAGCAGTACTTC
once TRBJ2-2 TRBV12-3/TRBV12-4 NA CASRLQGSGELFF TGTGCCAGCAGGTTACAGGGTTCCGGGGAGCTGTTTTTT
NA TRBJ2-3 TRBV28 NA CASSFDSGTDTQYF TGTGCCAGCAGTTTTGATAGCGGCACAGATACGCAGTATTTT
NA TRBJ2-1 TRBV4-3 TRBD2 CASSQGAGGPGEQFF TGCGCCAGCAGCCAAGGAGCGGGAGGGCCAGGGGAGCAGTTCTTC
NA TRBJ2-5 TRBV14 TRBD1 CASSQVTGGRETQYF TGTGCCAGCAGCCAAGTGACAGGGGGCAGGGAGACCCAGTACTTC
NA TRBJ2-7 TRBV2 NA CASIDAYEQYF TGTGCCAGCATTGACGCCTACGAGCAGTACTTC
NA TRBJ2-1 TRBV11-2 NA CASRTAYNEQFF TGTGCCAGCAGGACAGCCTACAATGAGCAGTTCTTC
NA TRBJ2-7 TRBV28 NA CASSLSQGMVYEQYF TGTGCCAGCAGTTTATCCCAGGGAATGGTCTACGAGCAGTACTTC
NA TRBJ1-4 TRBV19 TRBD1 CASSRDRGHEKLFF TGTGCCAGTAGTAGGGATAGGGGGCATGAAAAACTGTTTTTT
NA TRBJ2-5 TRBV2 TRBD2 CASSALLAGDLETQYF TGTGCCAGCAGTGCCCTGCTAGCGGGGGACTTAGAGACCCAGTACTTC
NA TRBJ1-1 TRBV19 NA CASTSYVTGLNTEAFF TGTGCCAGCACGAGTTATGTGACAGGACTGAACACTGAAGCTTTCTTT
NA TRBJ2-7 TRBV19 TRBD2 CASSTTSGRAQQYF TGTGCCAGTAGTACCACTAGCGGGAGGGCCCAGCAGTACTTC
NA TRBJ2-1 TRBV15 NA CATSREGIYNEQFF TGTGCCACCAGCAGAGAGGGCATCTACAATGAGCAGTTCTTC
NA TRBJ2-1 TRBV19 TRBD1 CASSRVHGTGGNEQFF TGTGCCAGTAGTAGGGTGCACGGGACAGGGGGCAATGAGCAGTTCTTC
NA TRBJ1-1 TRBV10-1 NA CASRLAVNTEAFF TGCGCCAGCAGGCTGGCTGTGAACACTGAAGCTTTCTTT
NA TRBJ2-7 TRBV27 TRBD2 CASSLSFGERGGEVYEQYF TGTGCCAGCAGTTTGAGTTTTGGGGAACGGGGGGGCGAAGTCTACGAGCAGTACTTC
NA TRBJ1-2 TRBV30 TRBD1 CAWSDLRGLQDGYTF TGTGCCTGGAGTGATCTCAGGGGGCTGCAGGATGGCTACACCTTC
NA TRBJ2-1 TRBV3-1/TRBV3-2 TRBD2 CASSSLAETYNEQFF TGTGCCAGCAGCTCCCTAGCGGAGACCTACAATGAGCAGTTCTTC
NA TRBJ2-3 TRBV19 NA CATTTSGFPDTQYF TGTGCCACTACGACCTCAGGGTTCCCAGATACGCAGTATTTT
NA TRBJ2-7 TRBV6-4 TRBD2 CASHSGRLYEQYF TGTGCCAGCCATAGCGGGAGACTTTACGAGCAGTACTTC
NA TRBJ2-7 TRBV6-5 NA CASSFRDISYEQYF TGTGCCAGCAGTTTCCGGGACATCTCCTACGAGCAGTACTTC
NA TRBJ1-1 TRBV27 NA CASISGSMNTEAFF TGTGCCAGCATCTCAGGGTCGATGAACACTGAAGCTTTCTTT
NA TRBJ2-1 TRBV28 NA CASSPLINEQFF TGTGCCAGCAGCCCACTAATCAATGAGCAGTTCTTC